Below are 30 T cell receptor beta chains sequenced from a single sample in a study of blood T cells in healthy people across ages (dated by TCRdb to between 2014 and 2017). The library was obtained by 5' RACE. Instrument used: Illumina HiSeq 2500. A second PCR of about 6 to 11 cycles was run with a J-beta primer mix and a sample-barcoded 5' primer. TCRdb reworked the public reads: Q25 trimming with fastp, MiXCR clone assembly, productive beta chains retained. Identical CDR3 proteins give one entry, which carries the most common genes and DNA. This sample gives some 1 million distinct CDR3 sequences in total; more than 40% of them show up just once. The ten largest account for around 18% of the sample. The sequenced sample consisted of blood. Receptors were obtained from a woman aged 60-75 years in good health.

This clonotype was detected only a few times. This chain uses TRBV20-1 with TRBJ1-4, with D perhaps matching TRBD1 (5 bases). The length of the CDR3 is 17 residues. Germline CDR1 reads DFQATT; CDR2 reads SNEGSKA (reference sequence). V gave up 0 bases and J gave up 7 bases, with 21 bases separating them. The CDR3 nucleotides are TGCAGTGCTAGAGATCCGGGACGAGGTGGAATGAGTGAAAAACTGTTTTTT. Translating it yields CSARDPGRGGMSEKLFF.

The rearrangement joins TRBV7-3 to TRBJ2-3, with a possible D match to TRBD2 (6 bases). CDR1 is SGHTA, CDR2 FQGTGA, per germline. This CDR3 is 14 amino acids long. With 4 bases removed from V and 2 bases from J, the gap between germline ends came to 10 bases. The CDR3 reads CASSYLAFTDTQYF. The CDR3 nucleotides are TGTGCCAGCAGCTATCTAGCGTTCACAGATACGCAGTATTTT.

This clonotype occurred many times. A much more abundant neighbour one base away suggests this may be a read error. V and J are TRBV20-1 and TRBJ2-5; D is perhaps TRBD2 (6 bases). The CDR3 extends over 11 amino acids. Germline CDR1 reads DFQATT; CDR2 reads SNEGSKA (reference sequence). V gave up 0 bases and J gave up 11 bases, with 10 bases separating them. The CDR3 loop is CSARDAGKQYF. CDR3 DNA: TGCAGTGCTAGAGATGCGGGAAAGCAGTACTTC.

The chain couples TRBV7-9 to TRBJ2-7, with 7 nucleotides matching TRBD2. This CDR3 comprises 11 residues. The junction had 5 bases not matched to a gene; V was cut back by 8 bases and J by 7 bases. CDR1 is SEHNR, CDR2 FQNEAQ, per germline (reference sequence). CDR3 residues: CASGRAWEQYF. Written as DNA, the CDR3 is TGTGCCAGCGGGAGGGCTTGGGAGCAGTACTTC. Looking up the rest from reference TRBV7-9 and TRBJ2-7 gives the full variable domain: DTGVSQNPRHKITKRGQNVTFRCDPISEHNRLYWYRQTLGQGPEFLTYFQNEAQLEKSRLLSDRFSAERPKGSFSTLEIQRTEQGDSAMYLCASGRAWEQYFGPGTRLTVT.

The rearrangement links TRBV18 to TRBJ2-5, with 7 bases aligning to TRBD2. Germline V lookup: CDR1 KGHSH, CDR2 LQKENI. The CDR3 has 17 amino acids. Trimming took 3 bases from V and 4 from J; bases not matched to a gene: 14. Written as DNA, the CDR3 is TGTGCCAGCTCACCTCGAACCAGCGGGGTGGCGGGAGAGACCCAGTACTTC. Translation: CASSPRTSGVAGETQYF.

This chain connects TRBV7-9 to TRBJ2-2; tentatively, D is TRBD1 (5 bases). This CDR3 has 16 amino acids. CDR1 SEHNR and CDR2 FQNEAQ come from the germline V gene (reference sequence). The V gene lost 1 base and the J gene lost 5 bases, with 14 bases spanning the gap. Here the CDR3 DNA reads TGTGCCAGCAGCTTAGGGCCGACAGAACCAACCGGGGAGCTGTTTTTT. Protein sequence: CASSLGPTEPTGELFF.

The V gene is TRBV27, the J gene TRBJ2-6; D gene uncertain. Germline assignment: CDR1 MNHEY and CDR2 SMNVEV (reference sequence). The germline V and J ends were trimmed by 6 bases and 0 bases, with 15 bases remaining between them. CDR3 length: 17 amino acids. In nucleotides, the CDR3 is TGTGCCAGCAGCCCATGGAGAACCTACTCTGGGGCCAACGTCCTGACTTTC. This sequence encodes CASSPWRTYSGANVLTF.

This clonotype was observed a handful of times. V gene TRBV28 combines with J gene TRBJ2-7, with 7 bases fitting TRBD1. Germline V gene sequence: CDR1 MDHEN, CDR2 SYDVKM. With 4 bases clipped from V and 4 bases from J, the junction kept 7 bases outside the gene matches. This CDR3 has 14 amino acids. As DNA, the CDR3 is TGTGCCAGCAGTTGGGGACAGTTGAGTTACGAGCAGTACTTC. This encodes CASSWGQLSYEQYF.

This clonotype occurred once. One junction end disagrees with the germline gene, perhaps due to a read error. V is TRBV6-1 and J is TRBJ2-5, with unresolved D. The CDR3 loop spans 14 amino acids. Germline CDR1 reads MNHNS; CDR2 reads SASEGT. CDR3 DNA: TGTACCAGCAGTGAATCGGTAGGAATGGAGACCCAGTACTTC. Protein: CTSSESVGMETQYF.

About this clonotype: At one end, the junction sequence differs from germline, possibly due to a read error. V gene TRBV16 combines with J gene TRBJ1-2, with D tentatively TRBD1 (6 bases). Per germline, CDR1 KGHSY and CDR2 FQNENV. CDR3 length: 15 residues. CDR3 sequence (DNA): TGTGCCAGCAGCAAATCTGACAGGCCCATCTATGGCTACACCTTC. This translates into CASSKSDRPIYGYTF.

This clonotype was detected ten times or more. The CDR3 sequence: CASSQVSSAYEQYF. CDR3 coding DNA: TGCGCCAGCAGCCAAGTCTCATCAGCCTACGAGCAGTACTTC. This chain connects TRBV4-1 to TRBJ2-7; D not certain. The germline V gene encodes CDR1 MGHRA and CDR2 YSYEKL. This CDR3 has 14 residues. The V gene lost 1 base and the J gene lost 2 bases, with 9 bases spanning the gap.

This clonotype was detected only a few times. The gene calls are TRBV7-2 and TRBJ2-1; TRBD1 matches at 9 bases. The germline CDR1 and CDR2 sequences are SGHTA and FQGNSA. The CDR3 extends over 16 amino acids. Germline trimming cut 4 bases from V and 5 bases from J; bases unmatched to any gene: 9. CDR3 nucleotides: TGTGCCAGCAGCTCAGAGCCGGGACAGGGAAACAATGAGCAGTTCTTC. Its protein is CASSSEPGQGNNEQFF.

The chain employs TRBV15 and TRBJ2-5; TRBD1 agrees at 7 bases. The ends lost 0 bases at V and 5 bases at J; junction bases unmatched: 9. CDR1 is LNHNV, CDR2 YYDKDF, per germline (reference sequence). The CDR3 has 16 residues. This CDR3 reads CATSRDLGRGFETQYF. The CDR3 coding sequence is TGTGCCACCAGCAGAGATCTTGGCAGGGGGTTCGAGACCCAGTACTTC.

In this sample, this clonotype turned up a few times. DNA for the CDR3: TGCAGTGCTAGGACGACTAGCGGGAATAATGAGCAGTTCTTC. This encodes CSARTTSGNNEQFF. The gene calls are TRBV20-1 and TRBJ2-1; 11 bases map to TRBD2. V gave up 3 bases and J gave up 7 bases; unmatched junction bases: 5. The CDR3 length is 14 residues. Germline V CDR1 and CDR2: DFQATT, SNEGSKA (reference sequence).

A few counts support this clonotype. The CDR3 reads CASSKGRLAVLWSSTDTQYF. The CDR3 DNA reads TGTGCCAGCAGCAAAGGGAGGCTTGCGGTCCTTTGGTCTAGCACAGATACGCAGTATTTT. The chain uses TRBV21-1 and TRBJ2-3; TRBD2 reflects the table's D call only, with no check against the DNA. TRBV21-1 is annotated as a pseudogene. The CDR3 consists of 20 residues.

The chain uses TRBV6-6 and TRBJ2-7; 13 bases agree with TRBD2. V shed 2 bases and J 2 bases; nucleotides not matched to a gene: 3. CDR1 and CDR2 (germline): MNHNY, SVGAGI (reference sequence). The CDR3 is made up of 16 amino acids. The CDR3 region has the DNA TGTGCCAGCAGTTACCAAACTAGCGGGAGGGCCTACGAGCAGTACTTC. Protein: CASSYQTSGRAYEQYF.

This clonotype was observed a few times. The chain couples TRBV27 to TRBJ2-3; 7 bases line up with TRBD2. The V gene end was trimmed by 6 bases and the J gene end by 1 base; junction bases not matched to a gene: 13. The V gene's germline CDR1 is MNHEY and CDR2 SMNVEV (reference sequence). The CDR3 has 17 amino acids. CDR3 sequence: CASSQRTSAVGTDTQYF. The CDR3 region has the DNA TGTGCCAGCAGCCAAAGGACTAGTGCCGTTGGCACAGATACGCAGTATTTT.

A remark on this clonotype: An end of the junction differs from the germline gene, which may be a read error. The rearrangement links TRBV7-9 to TRBJ2-7; 12 bases are shared with TRBD1. This CDR3 is built from 19 residues. Germline CDR1 and CDR2: SEHNR and FQNEAQ (reference sequence). CDR3 sequence: CASSLSHTSGTGGSNEQYF. The CDR3 bases are TGTGCCAGCAGCTTATCACACACATCCGGGACAGGGGGCTCCAACGAGCAGTACTTC.

This chain uses TRBV20-1 with TRBJ2-3; no clear D. V lost 6 bases and J 3 bases, leaving 13 bases between the germline ends. This CDR3 is built from 13 residues. The germline V gene encodes CDR1 DFQATT and CDR2 SNEGSKA (reference sequence). CDR3 nucleotides: TGCAGTGCCCTATCGGTAGTAACAGATACGCAGTATTTT. This codes for CSALSVVTDTQYF.

This chain uses TRBV10-3 with TRBJ2-3, with D tentatively TRBD2 (6 bases). CDR1 and CDR2 from the germline V gene are ENHRY and SYGVKD. This CDR3 has 13 amino acids. Written as DNA, the CDR3 is TGTACCGCGAAGGGAGGTGTGTGGGATACGCAGTATTTT. This encodes CTAKGGVWDTQYF.

With regard to this clonotype: The junction and the germline gene differ at one end; a read error may be behind it. V and J are TRBV7-9 and TRBJ2-1; 10 nucleotides agree with TRBD2. Germline lookup yields CDR1 SEHNR and CDR2 FQNEAQ (reference sequence). The CDR3 covers 15 residues. Here the CDR3 DNA reads TGTGCCTGCAGCTTAGTCACTAGCGGGATCAATGAGCAGTTCTTC. As protein: CACSLVTSGINEQFF. Supplemented by reference TRBV7-9 and TRBJ2-1, the full variable domain reads DTGVSQNPRHKITKRGQNVTFRCDPISEHNRLYWYRQTLGQGPEFLTYFQNEAQLEKSRLLSDRFSAERPKGSFSTLEIQRTEQGDSAMYLCACSLVTSGINEQFFGPGTRLTVL.

This clonotype appeared a few times. The rearrangement uses TRBV28 and TRBJ2-7; 8 bases match TRBD1. The germline CDR1 and CDR2 sequences are MDHEN and SYDVKM. The CDR3 extends over 14 amino acids. With 4 bases clipped from V and 2 bases from J, the junction kept 4 bases outside the gene matches. The CDR3 here is CASSSDRVPYEQYF. CDR3 nucleotides: TGTGCCAGCAGTTCGGACAGGGTTCCCTACGAGCAGTACTTC.

The V gene is TRBV9, the J gene TRBJ1-4, with a possible D match to TRBD1 (5 bases). The CDR3 loop spans 15 amino acids. Germline V gene sequence: CDR1 SGDLS, CDR2 YYNGEE. The V gene lost 0 bases and the J gene lost 8 bases, with 14 bases spanning the gap. The CDR3 DNA sequence: TGTGCCAGCAGCGTAGGAGGAGGGACTCGAGAAAAACTGTTTTTT. Protein product: CASSVGGGTREKLFF.

This clonotype was detected only a few times. This chain joins TRBV5-1 and TRBJ1-2; no firm D call. Looked up from germline, CDR1 is SGHRS and CDR2 is YFSETQ. V was pared by 0 bases and J by 6 bases, with 9 bases between. This CDR3 spans 13 amino acids. CDR3 protein: CASSLVVGDGYTF. The CDR3 region has the DNA TGCGCCAGCAGCTTGGTGGTCGGAGATGGCTACACCTTC. Filled out from reference TRBV5-1 and TRBJ1-2, the complete variable domain reads KAGVTQTPRYLIKTRGQQVTLSCSPISGHRSVSWYQQTPGQGLQFLFEYFSETQRNKGNFPGRFSGRQFSNSRSEMNVSTLELGDSALYLCASSLVVGDGYTFGSGTRLTVV.

The J gene is TRBJ2-5, the V gene TRBV6-6; D might be TRBD1 (6 bases). The CDR3 contains 13 residues. Germline V gene data show CDR1 as MNHNY and CDR2 as SVGAGI (reference sequence). V lost 4 bases and J lost 5, with 11 bases in between. The CDR3 here is CASSSDQGETQYF. In nucleotides, the CDR3 is TGTGCCAGCAGTTCGGACCAGGGGGAGACCCAGTACTTC.

This clonotype was recorded a few times. This chain links TRBV5-6 with TRBJ2-7; no firm D call. The length of the CDR3 is 13 residues. V was trimmed by 0 bases and J by 4 bases, leaving 8 bases between them. Germline V gene data show CDR1 as SGHDT and CDR2 as YYEEEE. The CDR3 sequence is CASSLETTYEQYF. The CDR3 DNA follows: TGTGCCAGCAGCTTGGAGACAACATACGAGCAGTACTTC.

The gene calls are TRBV2 and TRBJ2-5; 8 bases fit TRBD2. The V and J ends lost 3 bases and 11 bases, in that order; junction bases with no gene match: 14. CDR1 SNHLY and CDR2 FYNNEI come from the germline V gene. CDR3 length: 15 amino acids. The CDR3 region has the DNA TGTGCCAGCAGTGATAGCGGGACTTTGGGTATGGAGCAGTACTTC. Translated: CASSDSGTLGMEQYF. The whole variable domain, remainder taken from reference TRBV2 and TRBJ2-5, is EPEVTQTPSHQVTQMGQEVILRCVPISNHLYFYWYRQILGQKVEFLVSFYNNEISEKSEIFDDQFSVERPDGSNFTLKIRSTKLEDSAMYFCASSDSGTLGMEQYFGPGTRLLVL.

This clonotype was picked up a small number of times. The chain uses TRBV10-3 and TRBJ2-7, with D maybe TRBD1 (6 bases). Germline V gene lookup returns CDR1 ENHRY and CDR2 SYGVKD. V lost 10 bases and J lost 0, with 13 bases in between. The CDR3 runs to 13 residues. Here the CDR3 reads CATQGSDSYEQYF. The CDR3 DNA follows: TGTGCCACACAGGGTTCGGACTCCTACGAGCAGTACTTC.

This clonotype was observed a few times. The J gene is TRBJ2-5, the V gene TRBV15; D uncertain. V was trimmed by 0 bases and J by 0 bases, leaving 8 bases between them. This CDR3 has 15 residues. Germline CDR1 reads LNHNV; CDR2 reads YYDKDF (reference sequence). CDR3 DNA: TGTGCCACCAGCAGAGATGGGTTGTACCAAGAGACCCAGTACTTC. It encodes CATSRDGLYQETQYF.

The J gene is TRBJ2-3, the V gene TRBV28; D is ambiguous. The ends were cut back, 7 bases at V and 2 bases at J, with 10 bases in the middle. Per germline, CDR1 MDHEN and CDR2 SYDVKM. The CDR3 has 13 residues. DNA of the CDR3: TGTGCCAGCAACCGTCTCCTCACAGATACGCAGTATTTT. Translated: CASNRLLTDTQYF.